What follows is one T cell receptor (beta chain) and its context. Time point indicated: patch test 1, 2 weeks after DPC sensitization. Described treatment: therapeutic diphenylcyclopropenone sensitization with weekly scalp DPC. TCRdb re-called the RACE reads with MiXCR, one entry per CDR3 protein. The data contain tens of thousands of distinct CDR3 sequences, about 32% of them seen just once; the ten biggest clones take up roughly 10%. Germline loops: CDR1 SEHNR, CDR2 FQNEAQ (reference sequence). V was shortened by 3 bases and J by 0 bases, with 12 bases between the two germline ends. The CDR3 covers 16 residues. The data were obtained in a study of human T cells and chemical hapten exposure.

The material was whole blood, obtained in connection with sensitization to the hapten diphenylcyclopropenone (DPC). The receptor comes from a man aged 40-49 years with alopecia areata. Some clones in this sample may be carry-over from other donors' samples. This chain joins TRBV7-9 and TRBJ2-1, with D possibly being TRBD2 (6 bases). In DNA form, the CDR3 reads TGTGCCAGCAGCTTGGAGCGGGTTAGCTCCTACAATGAGCAGTTCTTC. Translating gives CASSLERVSSYNEQFF.